The rows below give T cell receptor beta chains drawn from one sample of a study of blood T cell repertoires in COVID-19. Sequenced by immunoSEQ multiplex PCR; TCRdb stores in-frame clones only, minus some. The repertoire includes 180,000 or so clones, more than 80% of them detected once, and roughly 8.2% sits in the top ten. Sequencing was carried out using peripheral blood. Source of these receptors: a woman aged 60-75 years with acute or convalescent COVID-19. The CDR3 runs from the conserved cysteine through the conserved F or W. The D gene is left open where the match is weak. Size is stated for part of the rows, as once, few or many counts, or as a class when the clone is expanded.

CDR3nt: TGTGCCAGCAGCGTTTCCGGGACTAGCCAATCCTACAATGAGCAGTTCTTC
CDR3aa: CASSVSGTSQSYNEQFF
j_gene: TRBJ2-1
abundance: NA
d_gene: TRBD2
v_gene: TRBV9

CDR3nt: TGTGCCAGCAGCTTAGTACAGGGTCGTGGAGGCTACACCTTC
CDR3aa: CASSLVQGRGGYTF
j_gene: TRBJ1-2
abundance: NA
d_gene: NA
v_gene: TRBV7-9

CDR3nt: TGTGCCATCAGCCGGACAGGCGGTGGGGACTATGGCTACACCTTC
CDR3aa: CAISRTGGGDYGYTF
j_gene: TRBJ1-2
abundance: NA
d_gene: TRBD1
v_gene: TRBV10-3

CDR3nt: TGTGCCAGCAGCCCCCAGTTGGCGGGAAAGACCCAGTACTTC
CDR3aa: CASSPQLAGKTQYF
j_gene: TRBJ2-5
abundance: few
d_gene: NA
v_gene: TRBV9

CDR3nt: TGTGCCAGCAGCTTGCGGCAGGGCGGCAATTCACCCCTCCACTTT
CDR3aa: CASSLRQGGNSPLHF
j_gene: TRBJ1-6
abundance: NA
d_gene: NA
v_gene: TRBV5-8

CDR3nt: TGTGCCAGCAGAGAGACGGGGTCGAACACCGGGGAGCTGTTTTTT
CDR3aa: CASRETGSNTGELFF
j_gene: TRBJ2-2
abundance: once
d_gene: NA
v_gene: TRBV27

CDR3nt: TGTGCCACCAGTGATAGGGCTAGCGGGGAGCAGTTCTTC
CDR3aa: CATSDRASGEQFF
j_gene: TRBJ2-1
abundance: NA
d_gene: TRBD2
v_gene: TRBV24-1

CDR3nt: TGTGCCATCAGCTCCGGGACAGACAATTCACCCCTCCACTTT
CDR3aa: CAISSGTDNSPLHF
j_gene: TRBJ1-6
abundance: NA
d_gene: TRBD1
v_gene: TRBV10-3

CDR3nt: TGTGCCAGCAGCTTAAGGGGACTGAGCCAAGAGACCCAGTACTTC
CDR3aa: CASSLRGLSQETQYF
j_gene: TRBJ2-5
abundance: NA
d_gene: NA
v_gene: TRBV7-9

CDR3nt: TGCAGCGTTGTGACTAGCGGGAGAACCGGGGAGCTGTTTTTT
CDR3aa: CSVVTSGRTGELFF
j_gene: TRBJ2-2
abundance: once
d_gene: TRBD2
v_gene: TRBV29-1

CDR3nt: TGTGCCAGCTCACCGGCAGGTCCGATTAATTCACCCCTCCACTTT
CDR3aa: CASSPAGPINSPLHF
j_gene: TRBJ1-6
abundance: NA
d_gene: NA
v_gene: TRBV18

CDR3nt: TGTGCCAGCAGTTACTCCCTGAGGGTAAGCAATCAGCCCCAGCATTTT
CDR3aa: CASSYSLRVSNQPQHF
j_gene: TRBJ1-5
abundance: NA
d_gene: NA
v_gene: TRBV6-5

CDR3nt: TGTGCCTGGAGAACCAAGGCGCTTAGCTACTCTCTTAATTCACCCCTCCACTTT
CDR3aa: CAWRTKALSYSLNSPLHF
j_gene: TRBJ1-6
abundance: NA
d_gene: NA
v_gene: TRBV30

CDR3nt: TGTGCCAGCAGCAGAGGAATAGGGAACACTGAAGCTTTCTTT
CDR3aa: CASSRGIGNTEAFF
j_gene: TRBJ1-1
abundance: NA
d_gene: NA
v_gene: TRBV9

CDR3nt: TGTGCCAGCAGCGGGACTAGGTACGAGCAGTACTTC
CDR3aa: CASSGTRYEQYF
j_gene: TRBJ2-7
abundance: few
d_gene: TRBD2
v_gene: TRBV12-3/TRBV12-4

CDR3nt: TGTGCCAGCAGCCTAGCGGGACTAGCGGGGAGCTCTGGGGCCAACGTCCTGACTTTC
CDR3aa: CASSLAGLAGSSGANVLTF
j_gene: TRBJ2-6
abundance: once
d_gene: TRBD2
v_gene: TRBV3-1/TRBV3-2

CDR3nt: TGTGCCAGCAGCTTTTCAGGTTACGAGCAGTACTTC
CDR3aa: CASSFSGYEQYF
j_gene: TRBJ2-7
abundance: NA
d_gene: NA
v_gene: TRBV11-2

CDR3nt: TGTGCCAGCAGTTACGAAGGAGGAGTGAACACTGAAGCTTTCTTT
CDR3aa: CASSYEGGVNTEAFF
j_gene: TRBJ1-1
abundance: few
d_gene: NA
v_gene: TRBV6-6

CDR3nt: TGTGCCAGCAGCTCGGGAGGCGGGGATACGCAGTATTTT
CDR3aa: CASSSGGGDTQYF
j_gene: TRBJ2-3
abundance: few
d_gene: TRBD2
v_gene: TRBV7-9

CDR3nt: TGCGCCAGCAGCTTGGCGGGCGGCAGGGGAAGGAGTGAAAAACTGTTTTTT
CDR3aa: CASSLAGGRGRSEKLFF
j_gene: TRBJ1-4
abundance: few
d_gene: NA
v_gene: TRBV5-1

CDR3nt: TGTGCCAGCAGCCCCCCCAGCGGGAGGCCTCAAGAGACCCAGTACTTC
CDR3aa: CASSPPSGRPQETQYF
j_gene: TRBJ2-5
abundance: NA
d_gene: TRBD2
v_gene: TRBV7-9

CDR3nt: TGTGCCACCAGCAGAGATCGACTGATACGAGATGATTTCTTT
CDR3aa: CATSRDRLIRDDFF
j_gene: TRBJ1-1
abundance: few
d_gene: NA
v_gene: TRBV15

CDR3nt: TGCGCCAGCAGCCAAGACCCAAGGGAGGGGGAAAAACTGTTTTTT
CDR3aa: CASSQDPREGEKLFF
j_gene: TRBJ1-4
abundance: NA
d_gene: NA
v_gene: TRBV4-1

CDR3nt: TGTGCCAGCAGCCCTTCTCCGGGACTAGCGGGAGGGTCCTACAATGAGCAGTTCTTC
CDR3aa: CASSPSPGLAGGSYNEQFF
j_gene: TRBJ2-1
abundance: NA
d_gene: TRBD2
v_gene: TRBV7-3

CDR3nt: TGCGCCAGCAGCTTTACAGGGTTCGGAAACACCATATATTTT
CDR3aa: CASSFTGFGNTIYF
j_gene: TRBJ1-3
abundance: NA
d_gene: NA
v_gene: TRBV5-1

CDR3nt: TGTGCCAGCAGTTTCGGACAGGGGAGGGGTGAAAAACTGTTTTTT
CDR3aa: CASSFGQGRGEKLFF
j_gene: TRBJ1-4
abundance: NA
d_gene: TRBD1
v_gene: TRBV9

CDR3nt: TGCGCCAGCAGTGGGGGAAGGGCGGGATGGATAAGTGAGCAGTTCTTC
CDR3aa: CASSGGRAGWISEQFF
j_gene: TRBJ2-1
abundance: NA
d_gene: NA
v_gene: TRBV10-1

CDR3nt: TGTGCCAGCTCACCACTCCGGGTGCCGGGAGGCAACAATGAGCAGTTCTTC
CDR3aa: CASSPLRVPGGNNEQFF
j_gene: TRBJ2-1
abundance: NA
d_gene: TRBD2
v_gene: TRBV18